This T cell receptor (beta chain) was captured by sequencing in a study of blood T cell repertoires in COVID-19. About the study: Sites across the United States, Italy and Spain contributed samples from acute and convalescent COVID-19. From T cells, B-cell-depleted T cells, or PBMCs came the material, which was cDNA or gDNA.

Per the original methods: Estimation of nucleated cell counts relied on the amplification of reference gene primers. Clones were read by immunoSEQ multiplex PCR, and TCRdb kept only the in-frame ones, dropping some. V and J calls and clone size are copied from that table; D and trimming were computed from the DNA. This sample yields about 120,000 clones, of which over 65% are seen a single time; more than 0.75% belongs to the top ten. Germline V gives CDR1 SGHVS, CDR2 FNYEAQ. Trimming took 2 bases from V and 1 from J, leaving 14 bases between them. This CDR3 spans 16 amino acids. The clonotype originates from a human donor with acute or convalescent COVID-19. The donor label of this sample is uncertain. The sequenced sample was peripheral blood. The chain recombines TRBV7-6 with TRBJ1-2, with D possibly TRBD1 on 6 matching bases. In DNA form, the CDR3 reads TGTGCCAGCAGCTTATATGGCAGGGGAAATAACTATGGCTACACCTTC. Encoded protein: CASSLYGRGNNYGYTF.